This T cell receptor (beta chain) was sequenced in a study of cytomegalovirus exposure and HLA in healthy donors. Across the study: A previous analysis identified around 120 million unique TCR beta sequences derived from some 170 million T cells. Study outcomes and limitations: A later analysis reportedly found fewer N-insertions in an Asian-associated ancestry cluster than the roughly 670-donor mean. The study labeled fewer than 200 TCR beta chains cytomegalovirus-associated.

Researchers ran the PCR with 60 Vbeta and 13 Jbeta primers. Produced via immunoSEQ multiplex PCR; TCRdb's table is partial and in-frame only. The listing contains just over 150,000 clones. On this clone itself: Its specificity is not known.

CDR3 size: 15 residues. The V gene end was trimmed by 0 bases and the J gene end by 9 bases; junction bases not matched to a gene: 4. CDR1 is SGHRS, CDR2 YFSETQ, per germline. Sequenced material: PBMCs. The clonotype comes from a young man in good health and CMV-seronegative. The chain uses TRBV5-1 and TRBJ2-4; 12 bases map to TRBD2. The CDR3 loop reads CASSLELAGGGIQYF. The CDR3 DNA follows: TGCGCCAGCAGCTTGGAACTAGCGGGAGGAGGCATTCAGTACTTC.